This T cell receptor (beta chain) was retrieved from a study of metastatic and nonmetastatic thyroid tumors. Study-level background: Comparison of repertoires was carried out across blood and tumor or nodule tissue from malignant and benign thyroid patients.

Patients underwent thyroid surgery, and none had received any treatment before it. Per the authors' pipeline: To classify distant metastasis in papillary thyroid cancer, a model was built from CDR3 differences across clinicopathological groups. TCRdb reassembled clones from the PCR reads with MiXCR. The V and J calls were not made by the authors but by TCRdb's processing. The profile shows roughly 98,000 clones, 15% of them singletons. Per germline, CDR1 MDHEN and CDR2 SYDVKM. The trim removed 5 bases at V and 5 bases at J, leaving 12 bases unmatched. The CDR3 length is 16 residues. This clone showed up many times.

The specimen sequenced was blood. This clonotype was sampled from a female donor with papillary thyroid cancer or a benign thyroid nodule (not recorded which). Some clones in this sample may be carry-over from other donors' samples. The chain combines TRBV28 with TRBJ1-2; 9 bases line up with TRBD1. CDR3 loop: CASSPLGTGLIYGYTF. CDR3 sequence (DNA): TGTGCCAGCAGTCCCCTGGGGACAGGGCTCATATATGGCTACACCTTC.